The rows below give T cell receptor beta chains drawn from one sample of a study of identical twins. Using its own MiXCR run on the 5' RACE reads, TCRdb lists one record per CDR3 protein. The table records 200,000 to 300,000 distinct CDR3 sequences, roughly a tenth of them present only once. The sample consisted of memory T cells sorted from blood. Every receptor here comes from a man aged 50-59 years in good health. CDR3s include the opening cysteine and the closing phenylalanine or tryptophan. The D gene is left open where the match is weak. Clone size is stated in some rows and not others, as once, few, many or a class when expanded.

j_gene,d_gene,len,abundance,v_gene,CDR3aa,CDR3nt
TRBJ2-7,TRBD2,15,many,TRBV3-1,CASSQERLAGDEQYF,TGTGCCAGCAGCCAAGAGCGACTAGCGGGAGACGAGCAGTACTTC
TRBJ1-2,.,13,.,TRBV11-2,CASSLNGGYGYTF,TGTGCCAGCAGCTTAAATGGTGGCTATGGCTACACCTTC
TRBJ2-7,TRBD1,15,many,TRBV7-6,CASSLGQGATYEQYF,TGTGCCAGCAGCTTAGGACAGGGGGCAACCTACGAGCAGTACTTC
TRBJ2-5,.,12,many,TRBV18,CASSPTRETQYF,TGTGCCAGCTCACCAACACGGGAGACCCAGTACTTC
TRBJ2-7,TRBD1,15,.,TRBV12-3/TRBV12-4,CASSTSQGAYYEQYF,TGTGCCAGCAGCACTTCACAGGGGGCGTACTACGAGCAGTACTTC
TRBJ2-1,.,14,few,TRBV4-1,CASSLDIWGAEQFF,TGCGCCAGCAGCCTGGATATTTGGGGAGCTGAGCAGTTCTTC
TRBJ2-1,.,12,.,TRBV29-1,CSVADAWNEQFF,TGCAGCGTTGCAGATGCGTGGAATGAGCAGTTCTTC
TRBJ2-1,.,13,many,TRBV20-1,CSARGNSYNEQFF,TGCAGTGCTAGAGGTAACTCCTACAATGAGCAGTTCTTC
TRBJ2-6,TRBD1,17,few,TRBV20-1,CSAPYRGRGAGANVLTF,TGCAGTGCCCCGTACAGGGGGCGTGGGGCTGGGGCCAACGTCCTGACTTTC
TRBJ2-1,.,13,many,TRBV12-3/TRBV12-4,CASSLPPNNEQFF,TGTGCCAGCAGCCTCCCGCCTAACAATGAGCAGTTCTTC
TRBJ1-6,TRBD1,16,many,TRBV13,CASSLRTGNYNSPLHF,TGTGCCAGCAGCTTGAGGACAGGGAACTATAATTCACCCCTCCACTTT
TRBJ1-6,.,14,many,TRBV7-6,CASSRGGFDSPLHF,TGTGCCAGCAGCCGCGGGGGCTTTGATTCACCCCTCCACTTT
TRBJ1-2,TRBD1,15,.,TRBV7-2,CASSQGQGPSYGYTF,TGTGCCAGCAGCCAAGGACAGGGCCCCAGCTATGGCTACACCTTC
TRBJ2-2,.,11,.,TRBV20-1,CSAVHRVELFF,TGCAGTGCTGTACACCGGGTGGAGCTGTTTTTT
TRBJ2-7,.,14,.,TRBV6-5,CASSYARHALEQYF,TGTGCCAGCAGTTATGCCCGACACGCCTTGGAGCAGTACTTC
TRBJ2-1,TRBD2,17,many,TRBV11-1,CASSLGGLGSSYNEQFF,TGTGCCAGCAGCTTAGGGGGACTAGGCAGCTCCTACAATGAGCAGTTCTTC
TRBJ2-1,.,16,.,TRBV7-2,CASSLISHNVRLGQFF,TGTGCCAGCAGCTTAATCTCCCATAATGTACGCCTTGGGCAGTTCTTC
TRBJ2-7,TRBD1,17,few,TRBV4-2,CASSLGTGGHQLYEQYF,TGTGCCAGCAGCCTCGGGACAGGGGGCCACCAACTTTACGAGCAGTACTTC
TRBJ2-7,TRBD1,13,.,TRBV20-1,CSAGRDRAYEQYF,TGCAGTGCTGGACGGGACAGGGCCTACGAGCAGTACTTC
TRBJ2-1,.,11,few,TRBV20-1,CSASSRNEQFF,TGCAGTGCTAGTTCCCGGAATGAGCAGTTCTTC